This T cell receptor (beta chain) was observed in a study of shared clonotypes between healthy human individuals. About the study: The donor pool was made up of a couple of women and a few men aged 18 to 49. Researchers assigned three CD4 naive, three CD4 memory, two CD8 naive and one CD8 memory plate to each donor. Study-level results: Shared clonotypes: about 5.3% naive CD4, around 3.5% naive CD8, around 2.4% memory CD4, roughly 0.4% memory CD8.

Assay used: immunoSEQ multiplex PCR; TCRdb lists only in-frame clones, some missing. The sample shows 2 million to 2.5 million clones, about 94% of them seen only once. Germline CDR1 and CDR2: MNHEY and SVGAGI. The CDR3 totals 14 residues. The V segment lost 4 bases and the J segment 4 bases; nucleotides outside the gene matches: 4. Details on this clone: What it recognizes is unknown.

V is TRBV6-5 and J is TRBJ2-7; 10 bases line up with TRBD2. The clonotype comes from a man aged 18 to 30 in good health. The sequenced sample was naive CD4+ T cells sorted from blood. Subset specified: CD45RA+ positively selected. The CDR3 region is CASSLAGGIYEQYF. In DNA form, the CDR3 reads TGTGCCAGCAGTTTAGCGGGAGGAATATACGAGCAGTACTTC.